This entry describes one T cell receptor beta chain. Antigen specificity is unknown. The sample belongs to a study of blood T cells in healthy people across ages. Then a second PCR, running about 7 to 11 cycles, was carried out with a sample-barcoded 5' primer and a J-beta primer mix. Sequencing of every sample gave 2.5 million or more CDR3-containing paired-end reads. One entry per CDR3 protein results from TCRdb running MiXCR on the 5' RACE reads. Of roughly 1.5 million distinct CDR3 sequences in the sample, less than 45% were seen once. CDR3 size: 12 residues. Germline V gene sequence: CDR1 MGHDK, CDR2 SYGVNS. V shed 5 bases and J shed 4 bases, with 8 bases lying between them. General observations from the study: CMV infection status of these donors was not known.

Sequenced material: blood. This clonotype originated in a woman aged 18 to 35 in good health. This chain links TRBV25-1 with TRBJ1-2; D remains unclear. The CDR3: CASSSDFYGYTF. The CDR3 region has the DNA TGTGCCAGCAGTAGTGACTTCTATGGCTACACCTTC.